This T cell receptor beta chain is from a study of blood T cell repertoires in COVID-19. Study background: The United States, Italy and Spain were the sources of the acute and convalescent COVID-19 samples.

Measured with immunoSEQ multiplex PCR; TCRdb has only the in-frame clones, and not every one. Among roughly 190,000 clones listed, around four fifths were seen once. CDR1 PRHDT and CDR2 FYEKMQ come from the germline V gene (reference sequence). CDR3 length: 13 amino acids. The V and J ends lost 1 base and 3 bases, in that order; junction bases with no gene match: 0. What the recovered Cohort 3 donors had was two negative PCRs, clearance, or symptom resolution. The clonotype comes from a man aged 40-49 years who had recovered from COVID-19. The material sequenced was PBMCs or T cells enriched from blood (not recorded which). J is TRBJ2-7 and V is TRBV13, with TRBD1 matching 7 bases. The CDR3 reads CASSLDRGYEQYF. The DNA for the CDR3 is TGTGCCAGCAGCTTAGACAGGGGCTACGAGCAGTACTTC.